The 30 T cell receptor beta chains reported below all come from one sample, sequenced in a study of blood T cell repertoires in COVID-19. Generated by immunoSEQ multiplex PCR, the TCRdb table keeps only in-frame clones and is missing some. The data show about 230,000 clones, about four fifths seen once. The sample taken for sequencing was PBMCs or T cells enriched from blood (not recorded which). The receptors come from a man in his 60s who had recovered from COVID-19.

This rearrangement joins TRBV15 to TRBJ2-2; D is uncertain. The CDR3 is made up of 14 amino acids. Trimming left V 1 base short and J 2 bases short, with 5 bases between. In germline, CDR1 is LNHNV, CDR2 YYDKDF (reference sequence). The chain's CDR3 is CATSRVRNTGELFF. As DNA, the CDR3 is TGTGCCACCAGCAGAGTTCGTAACACCGGGGAGCTGTTTTTT.

V usage is TRBV6-5 and J usage is TRBJ2-3; TRBD1 is a possible D gene (6 bases). This CDR3 is built from 15 residues. Germline values: CDR1 MNHEY, CDR2 SVGAGI. Between the trimmed V and J ends, which lost 0 bases and 4 bases, there was a span of 11 bases. In nucleotides, the CDR3 is TGTGCCAGCAGTTACTCGACCAGGGGCGCAGATACGCAGTATTTT. Residues: CASSYSTRGADTQYF.

This clone was found once. J is TRBJ2-1 and V is TRBV6-2 or TRBV6-3; TRBD1 is a possible D gene (6 bases). The CDR3 loop spans 17 amino acids. The germline V gene encodes CDR1 MNHEY and CDR2 SVGEGT. V gave up 5 bases and J gave up 1 base, with 18 bases separating them. In nucleotides, the CDR3 is TGTGCCAGCAGTACCTTACAGGGAACGACATCCTACAATGAGCAGTTCTTC. It is translated as CASSTLQGTTSYNEQFF.

There are a few counts of this clone. The V call is TRBV18, the J call TRBJ2-2; 8 bases align to TRBD1. J was trimmed by 1 base and V by 8 bases; bases with no gene match: 18. The CDR3 totals 19 residues. Germline V gene lookup returns CDR1 KGHSH and CDR2 LQKENI. CDR3 in DNA: TGTGCCAGCGCCACCCGGACAGGGCGGGAACTTGGGAACACCGGGGAGCTGTTTTTT. Its translation is CASATRTGRELGNTGELFF. Variable domain in full (rest from reference TRBV18 and TRBJ2-2): NAGVMQNPRHLVRRRGQEARLRCSPMKGHSHVYWYRQLPEEGLKFMVYLQKENIIDESGMPKERFSAEFPKEGPSILRIQQVVRGDSAAYFCASATRTGRELGNTGELFFGEGSRLTVL.

The gene calls are TRBV13 and TRBJ2-1, with D perhaps TRBD1 (7 bases). Between the trimmed V and J ends, which lost 3 bases and 9 bases, there was a span of 21 bases. Germline-derived CDR1 and CDR2 are PRHDT and FYEKMQ (reference sequence). This CDR3 region has 16 residues. The CDR3 DNA sequence: TGTGCCAGCAGCTTCCGAGCAGGGGGACTCCTCATTGAGCAGTTCTTC. Its translation: CASSFRAGGLLIEQFF.

The sample holds a few counts of this clone. V and J are TRBV12-5 and TRBJ2-3; 13 positions agree with TRBD2. The germline V gene has CDR1 LGHNT and CDR2 FRNRAP. The CDR3 length is 16 residues. With 6 bases clipped from V and 2 bases from J, the junction kept 5 bases outside the gene matches. The CDR3 reads CASGRGTSGDTDTQYF. The CDR3 region has the DNA TGTGCTAGTGGCCGGGGGACTAGCGGGGACACAGATACGCAGTATTTT.

The rearrangement uses TRBV2 and TRBJ2-5; 7 nucleotides match TRBD1. Germline V lookup: CDR1 SNHLY, CDR2 FYNNEI. Unmatched junction bases numbered 9, after V lost 3 bases and J lost 5 bases. This CDR3 is 15 amino acids long. CDR3 sequence reads: CASSETGMGAETQYF. The CDR3 region has the DNA TGTGCCAGCAGTGAGACAGGGATGGGGGCTGAGACCCAGTACTTC.

The chain employs TRBV2 and TRBJ2-1; 9 nucleotides match TRBD1. V was pared by 6 bases and J by 8 bases, with 11 bases of the junction left unmatched. From germline, CDR1 is SNHLY and CDR2 FYNNEI. This CDR3 contains 15 residues. DNA for the CDR3: TGTGCCAGCAGCGCTCTGAGACAGGGGGGCCATGAGCAGTTCTTC. Residues: CASSALRQGGHEQFF.

With regard to this clone: This same CDR3 is encoded by further DNA sequences in the sample. This chain joins TRBV7-2 and TRBJ1-6; TRBD1 agrees at 9 bases. This CDR3 contains 15 residues. In germline, CDR1 is SGHTA, CDR2 FQGNSA. V shed 3 bases and J 7 bases; nucleotides not matched to a gene: 4. CDR3: CASSLGQGGNSPLHF. The CDR3 nucleotides are TGTGCCAGCAGCTTGGGACAGGGAGGAAATTCACCCCTCCACTTT.

V usage is TRBV4-3 and J usage is TRBJ1-1, with 10 bases fitting TRBD1. The V segment lost 5 bases and the J segment 5 bases; nucleotides outside the gene matches: 5. CDR1 is LGHNA and CDR2 is YSLEER in the germline V gene. The CDR3 is 14 amino acids. Written as DNA, the CDR3 is TGCGCCAGCAGCGGACAGGGGGGTAGGACTGAAGCTTTCTTT. Translated: CASSGQGGRTEAFF.

The rearrangement links TRBV5-1 to TRBJ2-1; 8 bases are shared with TRBD1. Per the germline V gene, CDR1 is SGHRS and CDR2 is YFSETQ. The CDR3 consists of 14 residues. After removal of 4 bases from V and 8 bases from J, the junction contained 8 bases not matched to a gene. This chain's CDR3 is CASSDGQGRDEQFF. The CDR3 DNA follows: TGCGCCAGCAGCGATGGACAGGGACGTGATGAGCAGTTCTTC. Full variable domain (missing parts from reference TRBV5-1 and TRBJ2-1): KAGVTQTPRYLIKTRGQQVTLSCSPISGHRSVSWYQQTPGQGLQFLFEYFSETQRNKGNFPGRFSGRQFSNSRSEMNVSTLELGDSALYLCASSDGQGRDEQFFGPGTRLTVL.

This clone is a singleton in its sample. The chain recombines TRBV4-3 with TRBJ2-4; 9 nucleotides match TRBD1. The CDR3 totals 13 residues. J lost 8 bases, V lost 4 bases, and 3 bases had no gene match. The germline CDR1 and CDR2 sequences are LGHNA and YSLEER. The CDR3, as DNA: TGCGCCAGCAGCCCCGACAGGGGGGACATTCAGTACTTC. Translated: CASSPDRGDIQYF.

The rearrangement uses TRBV28 and TRBJ1-2, with 9 bases lining up with TRBD1. The junction had 9 bases not matched to a gene; V was cut back by 5 bases and J by 8 bases. This CDR3 has 14 amino acids. Per germline, CDR1 MDHEN and CDR2 SYDVKM. Written as DNA, the CDR3 is TGTGCCAGCAGTGCAGGGACAGGGATGTTAGGCTACACCTTC. Translation: CASSAGTGMLGYTF.

The J gene is TRBJ1-2, the V gene TRBV7-9; 7 bases line up with TRBD1. The CDR3 is 14 amino acids. The germline V gene has CDR1 SEHNR and CDR2 FQNEAQ (reference sequence). Trimming at V came to 1 base and at J to 7 bases, leaving 6 bases not matched to a gene. CDR3 amino acids: CASSLGDRDSGYTF. The CDR3 region has the DNA TGTGCCAGCAGCTTAGGCGACAGGGATTCTGGCTACACCTTC.

This clone was recorded once. The chain is built from TRBV3-1 (or the pseudogene TRBV3-2) and TRBJ1-1; D possibly corresponds to TRBD1 (6 bases). This CDR3 region has 14 residues. V gave up 1 base and J gave up 5 bases, with 11 bases separating them. Germline V gives CDR1 LGHDT, CDR2 YNNKEL (reference sequence). For the CDR3, the DNA is TGTGCCAGCAGCCAAGTCGACAGGTGGACTGAAGCTTTCTTT. Translation: CASSQVDRWTEAFF.

This clone was counted a single time. This chain uses TRBV10-2 with TRBJ2-4; D is perhaps TRBD1 (6 bases). Trimming cost V 4 bases and J 4 bases, with 14 bases left between them. Germline V gene data show CDR1 as WSHSY and CDR2 as SAAADI. The CDR3 spans 15 residues. CDR3 region: CASSVQGSGKNIQYF. The CDR3 DNA follows: TGCGCCAGCAGTGTACAGGGCTCAGGGAAAAACATTCAGTACTTC.

This clone has a handful of counts. The chain uses TRBV27 and TRBJ1-5; 8 nucleotides match TRBD1. Trimming cost V 6 bases and J 2 bases; bases outside gene matches: 9. This CDR3 has 16 residues. The germline gives CDR1 MNHEY, CDR2 SMNVEV (reference sequence). The CDR3 region has the DNA TGTGCCAGCAGCCCCCAGCGGGGACAGGGCAATCAGCCCCAGCATTTT. Translation: CASSPQRGQGNQPQHF.

The chain links TRBV18 to TRBJ1-2; no reliable D call. The V and J ends lost 2 bases and 5 bases respectively, with 9 bases between them. The CDR3 runs to 13 residues. Per germline, CDR1 KGHSH and CDR2 LQKENI. CDR3 sequence (DNA): TGTGCCAGCTCACCATCTGGGAGATATGGCTACACCTTC. Its protein is CASSPSGRYGYTF.

The chain couples TRBV4-2 to TRBJ1-1; 9 bases line up with TRBD1. Germline assignment: CDR1 LGHNA and CDR2 YNFKEQ. The V gene end was trimmed by 1 base and the J gene end by 3 bases; junction bases not matched to a gene: 6. This CDR3 is 16 amino acids long. This CDR3 is CASSQAARQGDTEAFF. The DNA for the CDR3 is TGTGCCAGCAGCCAAGCCGCTAGACAGGGGGACACTGAAGCTTTCTTT.

The V and J genes are TRBV11-3 and TRBJ2-1; D is unresolved. The CDR3 has 13 amino acids. Trimming left V 2 bases short and J 8 bases short, with 10 bases between. Looked up from germline, CDR1 is SGHNT and CDR2 is YENEEA. The CDR3 DNA reads TGTGCCAGCAGCTTAAACAGTCGAGATGAGCAGTTCTTC. It translates to CASSLNSRDEQFF.

J is TRBJ1-2 and V is TRBV19, with 10 bases lining up with TRBD1. The CDR3 runs 18 residues. Germline lookup yields CDR1 LNHDA and CDR2 SQIVND (reference sequence). V gave up 2 bases and J gave up 0 bases; unmatched junction bases: 9. This CDR3 is CASSISGTGAGANYGYTF. The CDR3 DNA follows: TGTGCCAGTAGTATATCCGGGACAGGGGCCGGAGCTAACTATGGCTACACCTTC.

Turning to this clone: The sample carries other DNA sequences with the same CDR3. The chain employs TRBV29-1 and TRBJ2-7, with D unclear. Trimming removed 1 base from V and 10 bases from J, with 20 bases in between. The CDR3 extends over 14 amino acids. The germline CDR1 and CDR2 sequences are SQVTM and ANQGSEA. CDR3 protein: CSVEVDNVGGEQYF. Written as DNA, the CDR3 is TGCAGCGTTGAAGTTGACAACGTGGGTGGCGAACAGTACTTC.

V is TRBV7-2 and J is TRBJ2-6; the match to TRBD1 covers 10 bases. Germline CDR1 SGHTA, CDR2 FQGNSA. V dropped 1 base and J dropped 3; count of bases not matched to a gene: 3. This CDR3 is built from 17 residues. The chain's CDR3 is CASSLGQGASGANVLTF. The DNA of the CDR3 is TGTGCCAGCAGCTTAGGACAGGGGGCGAGTGGGGCCAACGTCCTGACTTTC.

The chain uses TRBV5-1 and TRBJ2-5; 7 bases fit TRBD2. CDR3 length: 16 residues. Germline CDR1 is SGHRS and CDR2 is YFSETQ. Germline trimming cut 0 bases from V and 0 bases from J; bases unmatched to any gene: 5. The CDR3 sequence: CASSLVPGRDQETQYF. The DNA for the CDR3 is TGCGCCAGCAGCTTGGTTCCAGGGAGGGACCAAGAGACCCAGTACTTC.

This chain connects TRBV19 to TRBJ1-2; 8 positions match TRBD1. Looked up from germline, CDR1 is LNHDA and CDR2 is SQIVND (reference sequence). V gave up 3 bases and J gave up 7 bases; unmatched junction bases: 4. This CDR3 has 13 residues. The CDR3 is CASSIMTGAGYTF. The CDR3 bases are TGTGCCAGTAGTATTATGACAGGGGCTGGCTACACCTTC.

This sequence joins TRBV15 and TRBJ1-1; TRBD1 might be the D (5 bases). Germline CDR1 and CDR2: LNHNV and YYDKDF (reference sequence). Trimming stripped 0 bases from V and 4 bases from J, with 18 bases between. The CDR3 is made up of 17 amino acids. In DNA, the CDR3 is TGTGCCACCAGCAGAGATCTGGACACCCGTGTAGGCACTGAAGCTTTCTTT. This sequence encodes CATSRDLDTRVGTEAFF.

The chain employs TRBV7-8 and TRBJ1-4; 8 bases map to TRBD1. The CDR3 length is 17 residues. The germline CDR1 and CDR2 sequences are SGHVS and FQNEAQ. Trimming at V came to 2 bases and at J to 8 bases, leaving 13 bases not matched to a gene. The CDR3 is CASSLSGGGTGREKLFF. In DNA, the CDR3 is TGTGCCAGCAGCTTAAGCGGAGGGGGGACAGGTCGGGAAAAACTGTTTTTT.

This clone was seen a few times. The chain employs TRBV12-3 or TRBV12-4 and TRBJ2-7; weak D call: TRBD2 (5 bases). With 7 bases removed from V and 7 bases from J, the gap between germline ends came to 14 bases. This CDR3 is built from 12 residues. CDR3 loop: CASMWGDREQYF. The CDR3 DNA is TGTGCCAGCATGTGGGGAGACCGGGAGCAGTACTTC.

This clone occurred once. J is TRBJ2-1 and V is TRBV6-4; the match to TRBD1 covers 11 bases. This CDR3 has 15 amino acids. V lost 6 bases, J lost 7 bases, and 8 bases stayed unmatched. Germline V lookup: CDR1 MRHNA, CDR2 SNTAGT. The CDR3 DNA reads TGTGCCAGCAGCAATGGGACAGGGGGACCAAATGAGCAGTTCTTC. Protein sequence: CASSNGTGGPNEQFF.

The rearrangement links TRBV10-2 to TRBJ1-1, with TRBD1 matching 9 bases. The CDR3 spans 14 residues. V shed 4 bases, J shed 5 bases, and the junction held 5 bases outside the gene matches. Per germline, CDR1 WSHSY and CDR2 SAAADI. The CDR3 DNA reads as TGCGCCAGCAGTGTTATGACAGGGGGGACTGAAGCTTTCTTT. Protein: CASSVMTGGTEAFF.